The clone carrying this T cell receptor beta chain has ten or more counts. Its matching antigen is unknown. These data originate in a study of CD8 T cells in ankylosing spondylitis. The study's findings and limits: A CD8+ phenotype characterized the disease-linked clones, which were relatively rare in peripheral blood. In reactive arthritis synovial fluid and blood, some motif variants had been reported before.

It was by quantitative 5'-RACE with molecular barcodes that TCR beta libraries were made. Via MiXCR, TCRdb re-called the 5' RACE reads, giving one row per CDR3 protein. The sample yields some 38,000 distinct CDR3 sequences, approximately 3% seen once. This CDR3 spans 15 amino acids. The germline V and J ends were trimmed by 4 bases and 5 bases, with 18 bases remaining between them. Germline-derived CDR1 and CDR2 are SGDLS and YYNGEE. Sequencing used blood, either unsorted or a sorted T cell fraction (not recorded which). The chain recombines TRBV9 with TRBJ2-5, with D perhaps being TRBD1 or TRBD2 (6 bases each). This TCR was recovered from a male donor with ankylosing spondylitis or in good health (not recorded which). CDR3 residues: CASSPSGGSEETQYF. The CDR3 nucleotides are TGTGCCAGCAGCCCATCCGGGGGCTCGGAGGAGACCCAGTACTTC.